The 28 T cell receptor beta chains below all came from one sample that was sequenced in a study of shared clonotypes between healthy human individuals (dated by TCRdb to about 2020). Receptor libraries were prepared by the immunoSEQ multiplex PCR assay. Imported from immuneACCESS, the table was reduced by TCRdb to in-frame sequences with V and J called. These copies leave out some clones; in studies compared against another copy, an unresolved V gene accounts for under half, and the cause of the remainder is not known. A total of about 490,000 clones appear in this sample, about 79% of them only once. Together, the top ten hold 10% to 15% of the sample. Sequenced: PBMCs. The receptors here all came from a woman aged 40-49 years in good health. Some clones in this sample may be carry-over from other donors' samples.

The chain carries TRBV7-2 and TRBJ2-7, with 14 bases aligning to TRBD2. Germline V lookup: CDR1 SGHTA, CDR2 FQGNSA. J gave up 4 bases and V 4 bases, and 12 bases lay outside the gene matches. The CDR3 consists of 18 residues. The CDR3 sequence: CASSSHQGLAGAGYEQYF. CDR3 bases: TGTGCCAGCAGCTCACACCAGGGACTAGCGGGAGCCGGGTACGAGCAGTACTTC.

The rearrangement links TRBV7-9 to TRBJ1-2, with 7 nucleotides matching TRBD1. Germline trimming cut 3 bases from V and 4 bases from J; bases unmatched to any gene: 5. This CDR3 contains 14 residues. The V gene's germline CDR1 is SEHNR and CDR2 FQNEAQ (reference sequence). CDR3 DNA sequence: TGTGCCAGCAGCTTGGGAGACAGGGCCTATGGCTACACCTTC. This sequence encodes CASSLGDRAYGYTF.

This chain's CDR3 is CASSPGQGKGTDTQYF. The CDR3 DNA reads as TGTGCCAGCAGCCCGGGACAGGGGAAGGGCACAGATACGCAGTATTTT. This rearrangement joins TRBV7-2 to TRBJ2-3; TRBD1 matches 10 bases. The V gene's germline CDR1 is SGHTA and CDR2 FQGNSA. V lost 5 bases, J lost 1 base, and 6 bases stayed unmatched. The CDR3 spans 16 residues.

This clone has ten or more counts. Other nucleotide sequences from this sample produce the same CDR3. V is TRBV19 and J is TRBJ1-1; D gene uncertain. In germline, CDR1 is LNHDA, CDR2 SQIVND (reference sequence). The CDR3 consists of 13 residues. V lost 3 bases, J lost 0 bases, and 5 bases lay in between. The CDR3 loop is CASSMTLNTEAFF. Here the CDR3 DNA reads TGTGCCAGTAGTATGACGTTGAACACTGAAGCTTTCTTT.

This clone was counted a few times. This CDR3 reads CASLFGGSDTQYF. The DNA for the CDR3 is TGTGCCAGCCTCTTTGGGGGATCGGATACGCAGTATTTT. J is TRBJ2-3 and V is TRBV7-9; D could derive from TRBD1 or TRBD2 (5 bases each). The CDR3 runs 13 residues. Germline V gene data show CDR1 as SEHNR and CDR2 as FQNEAQ (reference sequence). The germline V and J ends were trimmed by 8 bases and 6 bases, with 15 bases remaining between them.

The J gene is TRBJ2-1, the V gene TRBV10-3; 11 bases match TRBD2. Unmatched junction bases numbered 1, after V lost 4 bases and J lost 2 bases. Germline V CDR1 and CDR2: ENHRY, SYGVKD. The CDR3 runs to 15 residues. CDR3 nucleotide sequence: TGTGCCATCAGTGTAGCGGGAGGGCCCTACAATGAGCAGTTCTTC. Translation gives CAISVAGGPYNEQFF.

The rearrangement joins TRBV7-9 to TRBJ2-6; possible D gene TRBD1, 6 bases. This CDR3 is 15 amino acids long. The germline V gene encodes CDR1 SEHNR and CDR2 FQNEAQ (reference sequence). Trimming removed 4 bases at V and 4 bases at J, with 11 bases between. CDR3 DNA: TGTGCCAGCAGCTCCACAGGGATCGGGGCCAACGTCCTGACTTTC. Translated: CASSSTGIGANVLTF.

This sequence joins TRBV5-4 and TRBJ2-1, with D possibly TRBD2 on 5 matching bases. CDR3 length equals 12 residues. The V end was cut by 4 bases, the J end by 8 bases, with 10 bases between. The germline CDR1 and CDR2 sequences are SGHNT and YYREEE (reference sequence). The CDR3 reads CASSTPGDEQFF. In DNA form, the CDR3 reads TGTGCCAGCAGCACACCCGGGGATGAGCAGTTCTTC.

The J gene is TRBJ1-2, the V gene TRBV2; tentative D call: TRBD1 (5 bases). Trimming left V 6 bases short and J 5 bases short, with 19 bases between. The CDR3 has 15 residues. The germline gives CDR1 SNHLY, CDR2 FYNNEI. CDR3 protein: CASSPTRDSGYGYTF. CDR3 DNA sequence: TGTGCCAGCAGCCCGACCAGGGACTCTGGGTATGGCTACACCTTC.

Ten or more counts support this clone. For the CDR3, the DNA is TGTGCCAGCAGCTTGTCGCCAACAGGGAAGGATGGCTACACCTTC. This codes for CASSLSPTGKDGYTF. This chain joins TRBV5-5 and TRBJ1-2, with D possibly being TRBD1 (6 bases). The CDR3 sequence is 15 residues long. Per germline, CDR1 SGHKS and CDR2 YYEKEE (reference sequence). Trimming left V 1 base short and J 6 bases short, with 16 bases between. Drawing the rest from reference TRBV5-5 and TRBJ1-2, the complete variable domain is DAGVTQSPTHLIKTRGQQVTLRCSPISGHKSVSWYQQVLGQGPQFIFQYYEKEERGRGNFPDRFSARQFPNYSSELNVNALLLGDSALYLCASSLSPTGKDGYTFGSGTRLTVV.

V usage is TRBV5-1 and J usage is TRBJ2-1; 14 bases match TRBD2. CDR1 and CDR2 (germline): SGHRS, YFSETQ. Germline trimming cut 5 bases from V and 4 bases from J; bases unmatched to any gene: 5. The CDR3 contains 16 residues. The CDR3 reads CASSPGLAGGYNEQFF. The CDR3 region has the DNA TGCGCCAGCAGTCCCGGACTAGCGGGGGGATACAATGAGCAGTTCTTC.

CDR3 residues: CASSIDLGGQGALVKETQYF. In DNA form, the CDR3 reads TGTGCCAGTAGTATAGATCTAGGAGGGCAGGGAGCTCTAGTAAAAGAGACCCAGTACTTC. This chain links TRBV19 with TRBJ2-5; D possibly corresponds to TRBD2 (6 bases). The V gene's germline CDR1 is LNHDA and CDR2 SQIVND (reference sequence). The CDR3 is 20 amino acids. With 0 bases removed from V and 3 bases from J, the gap between germline ends came to 26 bases.

In nucleotides, the CDR3 is TGCAGCGTTGAACTCCCCTTCGGGACAGGGGATACAGATACGCAGTATTTT. Its translation is CSVELPFGTGDTDTQYF. The chain carries TRBV29-1 and TRBJ2-3, with 10 bases lining up with TRBD1. Germline CDR1 is SQVTM and CDR2 is ANQGSEA. The CDR3 runs 17 residues. Trimming took 2 bases from V and 3 from J; bases not matched to a gene: 11.

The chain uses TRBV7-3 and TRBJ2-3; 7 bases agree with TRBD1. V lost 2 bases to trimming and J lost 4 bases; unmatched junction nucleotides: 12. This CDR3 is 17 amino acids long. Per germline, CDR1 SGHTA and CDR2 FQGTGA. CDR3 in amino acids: CASSLGWDSVGADTQYF. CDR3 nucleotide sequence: TGTGCCAGCAGCTTAGGGTGGGACAGCGTCGGAGCAGATACGCAGTATTTT.

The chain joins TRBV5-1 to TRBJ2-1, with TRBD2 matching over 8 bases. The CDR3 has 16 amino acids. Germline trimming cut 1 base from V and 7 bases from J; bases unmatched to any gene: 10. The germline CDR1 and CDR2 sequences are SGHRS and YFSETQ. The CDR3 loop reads CASSLLAGKPGNEQFF. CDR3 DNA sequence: TGCGCCAGCAGCTTGTTAGCGGGAAAACCGGGGAATGAGCAGTTCTTC.

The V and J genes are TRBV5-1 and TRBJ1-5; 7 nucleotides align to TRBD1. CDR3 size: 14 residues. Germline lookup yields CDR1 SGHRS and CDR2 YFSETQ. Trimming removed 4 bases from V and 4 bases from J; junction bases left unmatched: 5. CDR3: CASSPGQMNQPQHF. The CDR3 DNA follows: TGCGCCAGCAGCCCGGGACAGATGAATCAGCCCCAGCATTTT.

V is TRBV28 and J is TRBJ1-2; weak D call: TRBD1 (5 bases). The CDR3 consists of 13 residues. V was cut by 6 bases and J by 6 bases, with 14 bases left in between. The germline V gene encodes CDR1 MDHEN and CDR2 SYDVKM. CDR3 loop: CASRRHQGDGYTF. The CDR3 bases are TGTGCCAGCAGGCGACACCAGGGAGATGGCTACACCTTC.

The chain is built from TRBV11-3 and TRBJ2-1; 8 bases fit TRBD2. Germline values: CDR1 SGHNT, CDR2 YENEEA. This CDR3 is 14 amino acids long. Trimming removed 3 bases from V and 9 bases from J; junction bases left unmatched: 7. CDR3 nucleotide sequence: TGTGCCAGCAGCTTTAGCGGGACGTCGGGTGAGCAGTTCTTC. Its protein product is CASSFSGTSGEQFF.

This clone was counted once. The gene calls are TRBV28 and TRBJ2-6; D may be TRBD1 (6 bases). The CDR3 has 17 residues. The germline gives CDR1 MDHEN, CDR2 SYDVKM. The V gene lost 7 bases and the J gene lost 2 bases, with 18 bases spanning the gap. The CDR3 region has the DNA TGTGCCAGCACCCAAACAGGGATTCTACCTGGGGCCAACGTCCTGACTTTC. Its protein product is CASTQTGILPGANVLTF.

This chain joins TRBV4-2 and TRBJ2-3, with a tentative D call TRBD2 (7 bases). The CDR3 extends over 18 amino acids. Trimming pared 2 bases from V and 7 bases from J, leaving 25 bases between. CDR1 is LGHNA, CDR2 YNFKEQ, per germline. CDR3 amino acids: CASSQQLDPRGAGNTQYF. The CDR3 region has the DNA TGTGCCAGCAGCCAACAACTAGACCCCCGGGGGGCAGGAAATACGCAGTATTTT.

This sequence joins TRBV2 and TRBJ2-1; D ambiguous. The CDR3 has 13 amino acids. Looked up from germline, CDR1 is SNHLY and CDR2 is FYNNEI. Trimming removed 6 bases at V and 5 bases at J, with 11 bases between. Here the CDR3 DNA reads TGTGCCAGCAGCCCCGGACGTCACAATGAGCAGTTCTTC. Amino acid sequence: CASSPGRHNEQFF.

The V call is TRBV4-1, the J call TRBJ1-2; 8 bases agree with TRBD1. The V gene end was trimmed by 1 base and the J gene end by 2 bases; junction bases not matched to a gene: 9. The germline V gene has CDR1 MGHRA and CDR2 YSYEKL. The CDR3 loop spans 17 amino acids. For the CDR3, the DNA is TGCGCCAGCAGCCAAGTCCGTTCAGGGGGCTTAAACTATGGCTACACCTTC. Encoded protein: CASSQVRSGGLNYGYTF.

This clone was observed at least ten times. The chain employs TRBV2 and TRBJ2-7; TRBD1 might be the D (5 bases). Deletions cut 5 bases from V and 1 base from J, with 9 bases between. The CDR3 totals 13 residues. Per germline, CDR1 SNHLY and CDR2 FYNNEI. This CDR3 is CASSSDTSYEQYF. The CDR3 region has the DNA TGTGCCAGCAGTTCGGACACATCCTACGAGCAGTACTTC.

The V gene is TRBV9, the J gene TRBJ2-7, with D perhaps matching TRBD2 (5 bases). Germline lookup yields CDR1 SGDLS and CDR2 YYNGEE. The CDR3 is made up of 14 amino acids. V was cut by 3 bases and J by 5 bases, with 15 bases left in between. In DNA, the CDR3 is TGTGCCAGCAGCGCCCGAGGTGAGGGCGACGAGCAGTACTTC. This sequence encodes CASSARGEGDEQYF.

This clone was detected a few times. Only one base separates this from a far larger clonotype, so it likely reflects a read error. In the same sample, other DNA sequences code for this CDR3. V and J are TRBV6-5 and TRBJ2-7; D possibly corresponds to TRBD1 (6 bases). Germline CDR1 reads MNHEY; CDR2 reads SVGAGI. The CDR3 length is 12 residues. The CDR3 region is CASRRTDYEQYF. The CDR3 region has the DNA TGTGCCAGCAGGAGGACAGATTACGAACAGTACTTC.

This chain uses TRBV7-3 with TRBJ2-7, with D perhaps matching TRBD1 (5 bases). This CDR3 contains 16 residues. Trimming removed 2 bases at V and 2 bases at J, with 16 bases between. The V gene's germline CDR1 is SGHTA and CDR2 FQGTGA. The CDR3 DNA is TGTGCCAGCAGCTTAGCAGGGCAACCACCAGCCTACGAGCAGTACTTC. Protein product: CASSLAGQPPAYEQYF.

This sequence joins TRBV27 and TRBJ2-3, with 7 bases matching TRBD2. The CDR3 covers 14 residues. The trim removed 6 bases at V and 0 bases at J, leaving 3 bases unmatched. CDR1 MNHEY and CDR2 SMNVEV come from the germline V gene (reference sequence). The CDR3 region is CASRDSGSTDTQYF. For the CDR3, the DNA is TGTGCCAGCAGGGATAGCGGGAGCACAGATACGCAGTATTTT.

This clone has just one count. For the CDR3, the DNA is TGTGCCAGCACGCGGCCTAGCGGAGGTCGCACAGATACGCAGTATTTT. Its translation: CASTRPSGGRTDTQYF. The chain recombines TRBV2 with TRBJ2-3; 7 positions agree with TRBD2. This CDR3 has 16 amino acids. V trimming: 7 bases; J trimming: 1 base; junction bases outside the gene matches: 11. Germline CDR1 is SNHLY and CDR2 is FYNNEI.